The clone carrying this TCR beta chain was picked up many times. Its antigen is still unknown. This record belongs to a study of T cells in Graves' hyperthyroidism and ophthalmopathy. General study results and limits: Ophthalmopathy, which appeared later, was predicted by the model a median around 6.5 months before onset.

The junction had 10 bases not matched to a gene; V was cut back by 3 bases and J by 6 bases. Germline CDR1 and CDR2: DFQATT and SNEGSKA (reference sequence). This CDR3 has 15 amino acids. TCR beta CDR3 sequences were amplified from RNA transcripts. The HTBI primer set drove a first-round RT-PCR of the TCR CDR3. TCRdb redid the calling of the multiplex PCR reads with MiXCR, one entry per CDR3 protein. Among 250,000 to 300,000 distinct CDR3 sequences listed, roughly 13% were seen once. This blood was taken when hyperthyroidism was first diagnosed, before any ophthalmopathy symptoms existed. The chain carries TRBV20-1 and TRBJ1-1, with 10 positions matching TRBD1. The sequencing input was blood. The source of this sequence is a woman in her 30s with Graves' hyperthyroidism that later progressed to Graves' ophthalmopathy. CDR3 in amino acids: CSARGQTGGRAEAFF. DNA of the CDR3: TGCAGTGCTAGGGGTCAGACAGGGGGCCGCGCTGAAGCTTTCTTT.